This T cell receptor beta chain was sequenced for a study of PD-1 blockade in classical Hodgkin lymphoma. As concerns this clone: This sample also contains other DNA sequences that code for the same CDR3.

Exposure to brentuximab vedotin varied, and each patient had relapsed following autologous stem cell transplantation. Libraries were prepared by immunoSEQ multiplex PCR; TCRdb keeps only in-frame clonotypes and omits some of them. The table lists about 150,000 clones, 78% of them singletons. This CDR3 spans 12 amino acids. The germline V gene encodes CDR1 SQVTM and CDR2 ANQGSEA. V dropped 4 bases and J dropped 4 bases, with 11 bases sitting between them. J is TRBJ2-7 and V is TRBV29-1; D possibly corresponds to TRBD2 (5 bases). Here the sequenced sample was peripheral blood mononuclear cells (PBMCs), taken before the second cycle of nivolumab. The receptor's source is a human donor with classical Hodgkin lymphoma. CDR3 loop: CSVGLGVYEQYF. The CDR3 nucleotides read TGCAGCGTTGGACTGGGAGTTTACGAGCAGTACTTC.